The 7 T cell receptor beta chains below were found in one sample sequenced in a study of OX40 agonist ivuxolimab in advanced cancers. Clones were read by immunoSEQ multiplex PCR, and TCRdb kept only the in-frame ones, dropping some. The table includes fewer than 20,000 clones, 78% detected once. Sequenced here: CD4+ or CD8+ T cells sorted from blood, sampled in a trial of the OX40 agonist ivuxolimab. These receptors were taken from an adult with an advanced solid tumor such as melanoma, head and neck, liver or kidney cancer.

The chain couples TRBV19 to TRBJ1-1, with D possibly matching TRBD1 (6 bases). Per germline, CDR1 LNHDA and CDR2 SQIVND (reference sequence). V lost 3 bases and J lost 1, with 15 bases in between. This CDR3 has 16 residues. CDR3 protein: CASSIGQGRRNTEAFF. CDR3 DNA sequence: TGTGCCAGTAGTATCGGGCAGGGGAGACGGAACACTGAAGCTTTCTTT.

The chain carries TRBV7-2 and TRBJ2-1; 7 bases match TRBD1. Germline loops: CDR1 SGHTA, CDR2 FQGNSA. Unmatched junction bases numbered 8, after V lost 5 bases and J lost 1 base. This CDR3 spans 16 amino acids. The CDR3 nucleotides read TGTGCCAGCAGCGAACGAGGGGGCGGTTCCTACAATGAGCAGTTCTTC. It yields the protein CASSERGGGSYNEQFF.

Here the CDR3 reads CAWSGWDDGYGYTF. CDR3 DNA sequence: TGTGCCTGGAGTGGATGGGACGATGGCTATGGCTACACCTTC. The rearrangement uses TRBV30 and TRBJ1-2; maybe TRBD1 (5 bases). V lost 1 base, J lost 4 bases, and 13 bases lay in between. The germline gives CDR1 GTSNPN, CDR2 SVGIG (reference sequence). The CDR3 has 14 amino acids.

This chain links TRBV7-2 with TRBJ1-2, with D possibly matching TRBD1 (5 bases). Germline V gene data show CDR1 as SGHTA and CDR2 as FQGNSA. The V end was cut by 1 base, the J end by 5 bases, with 11 bases between. This CDR3 contains 14 residues. The CDR3 reads CASSLVGREYGYTF. CDR3 nucleotide sequence: TGTGCCAGCAGCTTAGTCGGCAGGGAGTATGGCTACACCTTC.

This clone was counted only a few times. The CDR3 DNA follows: TGTGCCAGCAGCTTACAGGGTAATTCACCCCTCCACTTT. Protein sequence: CASSLQGNSPLHF. The rearrangement uses TRBV7-6 and TRBJ1-6, with D possibly being TRBD1 (5 bases). The CDR3 is 13 residues long. Trimming shortened V by 2 bases and J by 6 bases, and 5 bases separated the two germline ends. Germline CDR1 reads SGHVS; CDR2 reads FNYEAQ.

The rearrangement links TRBV7-9 to TRBJ2-5; no firm D call. CDR1 and CDR2 (germline): SEHNR, FQNEAQ (reference sequence). V gave up 6 bases and J gave up 5 bases, with 10 bases separating them. The length of the CDR3 is 12 residues. CDR3 nucleotides: TGTGCCAGCAGAATCAAAGAGGAGACCCAGTACTTC. It codes for CASRIKEETQYF.

The V and J genes are TRBV5-6 and TRBJ2-3; TRBD2 matches at 9 bases. J was trimmed by 1 base and V by 1 base; bases with no gene match: 7. Germline V gene lookup returns CDR1 SGHDT and CDR2 YYEEEE. CDR3 length: 17 amino acids. The CDR3 is CASSLTVAGVGTDTQYF. CDR3 DNA sequence: TGTGCCAGCAGCTTGACGGTAGCGGGAGTGGGCACAGATACGCAGTATTTT.